These T cell receptor beta chains were read from a single sample in a study of T-cell reconstitution after alpha-beta-depleted transplantation in children. MiXCR, applied by TCRdb to the PCR reads, yields one record per CDR3 protein. This sample carries a few hundred thousand distinct CDR3 sequences, approximately 10% of them seen once, and the ten largest clones take approximately 2.3%. The sequencing here drew on PBMCs from the stem cell graft donor, taken from the stem cell graft. Every receptor here comes from a human donor who donated a stem cell graft to a child with acute lymphoblastic leukemia. The conserved cysteine and the conserved F or W are not part of the CDR3 here.

v_call: TRBV6-1; cdr3_aa: ASLSRNEQF
v_call: TRBV7-9; cdr3_aa: ASSGRDDRNTEAF
v_call: TRBV7-3; cdr3_aa: ASSLMAGQYTGELF
v_call: TRBV7-9; cdr3_aa: ASLTSGTDTQY
v_call: TRBV7-2; cdr3_aa: ASSLGSGGSKYEQY
v_call: TRBV4-3; cdr3_aa: ASSQESGLAGGLGSYEQY
v_call: TRBV5-1; cdr3_aa: ASSLGVNTEAF
v_call: TRBV12-3/TRBV12-4; cdr3_aa: ASSPGGETEY
v_call: TRBV11-2; cdr3_aa: ASSLTRTVNTGELF
v_call: TRBV5-1; cdr3_aa: ASSLNVAHSYNEQF
v_call: TRBV29-1; cdr3_aa: SVGVAGLTNTGELF
v_call: TRBV4-2; cdr3_aa: ASSQVIWDPEQY
v_call: TRBV6-1; cdr3_aa: ASSARGWGDETQY
v_call: TRBV4-3; cdr3_aa: ASSQGGTGGEKLF
v_call: TRBV20-1; cdr3_aa: SATLAGGNYEQY
v_call: TRBV19; cdr3_aa: ASTIGQASGNTIY
v_call: TRBV14; cdr3_aa: ASSQARGPPYEAF
v_call: TRBV7-8; cdr3_aa: ASRVLTPGLARTDTQY
v_call: TRBV2; cdr3_aa: ASRIRSGGGDTQY
v_call: TRBV11-2; cdr3_aa: ASSLDMYSNQPQH
v_call: TRBV10-3; cdr3_aa: AISGGQGAGEAF
v_call: TRBV12-3/TRBV12-4; cdr3_aa: ASSFGNEQF
v_call: TRBV6-1; cdr3_aa: ASRGSQVSEQF
v_call: TRBV5-1; cdr3_aa: ASNQGASRETQY
v_call: TRBV6-2/TRBV6-3; cdr3_aa: ASSRLGLAADTQY
v_call: TRBV28; cdr3_aa: ASSPSGTGSYEQY
v_call: TRBV7-2; cdr3_aa: ASSTQTGGYYGYT
v_call: TRBV4-2; cdr3_aa: ASSQRLQSREKLF
v_call: TRBV20-1; cdr3_aa: SANGDTFTDTQY
v_call: TRBV11-1; cdr3_aa: ASILDVSGGSSTDTQY
v_call: TRBV5-1; cdr3_aa: ASSLDWGLVETQY
v_call: TRBV20-1; cdr3_aa: SARDPGLAFGHEQF
v_call: TRBV14; cdr3_aa: ASSQRDNTYEQY